These 6 T cell receptor beta chains came from one sample sequenced in a study of shared clonotypes between healthy human individuals. This table comes from immunoSEQ multiplex PCR, and its TCRdb copy is limited to in-frame clones, with some not included. Of over 2 million clones in the sample, about 95% were seen once. Sequences were obtained from naive CD4+ T cells sorted from blood. Subset reported: CD45RA+ positively selected. The receptors come from a man aged 18 to 29 in good health.

The chain combines TRBV6-4 with TRBJ2-7; D might be TRBD1 (6 bases). The ends were cut back, 6 bases at V and 3 bases at J, with 15 bases in the middle. CDR3 length equals 14 residues. Germline lookup yields CDR1 MRHNA and CDR2 SNTAGT. This CDR3 reads CASRALGHNYEQYF. CDR3 bases: TGTGCCAGCAGGGCTTTGGGACACAACTACGAGCAGTACTTC.

This CDR3 reads CASSEFPYRGRNQPQHF. CDR3 bases: TGCGCCAGCAGTGAGTTCCCTTACAGGGGCCGCAATCAGCCCCAGCATTTT. This chain joins TRBV10-1 and TRBJ1-5, with TRBD1 matching over 7 bases. Germline V gives CDR1 WNHNN, CDR2 SYGVQD (reference sequence). With V trimmed by 1 base and J by 2 bases, 8 bases remained unmatched. CDR3 size: 17 residues.

This clone has a single count. The rearrangement joins TRBV11-2 to TRBJ2-1, with 8 bases aligning to TRBD2. The CDR3 runs to 15 residues. Germline CDR1 reads SGHAT; CDR2 reads FQNNGV. After removal of 5 bases from V and 6 bases from J, the junction contained 9 bases not matched to a gene. The DNA of the CDR3 is TGTGCCAGCAGCCCCAACGCGGGGGGAAGCAATGAGCAGTTCTTC. It is translated as CASSPNAGGSNEQFF.

The chain recombines TRBV11-3 with TRBJ2-7; D is perhaps TRBD1 (7 bases). The CDR3 is made up of 14 amino acids. Trimming cost V 4 bases and J 6 bases, with 16 bases left between them. From germline, CDR1 is SGHNT and CDR2 YENEEA. The CDR3 nucleotides read TGTGCCAGCAGCTGGTCCAGGGGGGAGGCCGAGCAGTACTTC. It yields the protein CASSWSRGEAEQYF. Complete variable domain (other parts from reference TRBV11-3 and TRBJ2-7): EAGVVQSPRYKIIEKKQPVAFWCNPISGHNTLYWYLQNLGQGPELLIRYENEEAVDDSQLPKDRFSAERLKGVDSTLKIQPAELGDSAVYLCASSWSRGEAEQYFGPGTRLTVT.

V usage is TRBV7-9 and J usage is TRBJ2-6, with D hard to call. This CDR3 comprises 16 residues. The V gene's germline CDR1 is SEHNR and CDR2 FQNEAQ (reference sequence). Between the trimmed V and J ends, which lost 4 bases and 1 base, there was a span of 11 bases. CDR3 DNA: TGTGCCAGCAGCTCTCGAACTCAATCTGGGGCCAACGTCCTGACTTTC. Amino acid sequence: CASSSRTQSGANVLTF.

The rearrangement uses TRBV11-2 and TRBJ2-2, with TRBD1 matching over 12 bases. Trimming removed 7 bases from V and 6 bases from J; junction bases left unmatched: 6. Per the germline V gene, CDR1 is SGHAT and CDR2 is FQNNGV. The CDR3 is 15 residues long. The CDR3 bases are TGTGCCAGCACCGGGACAGGGGGCGCCGCCGGGGAGCTGTTTTTT. Protein sequence: CASTGTGGAAGELFF.